This TCR beta chain came from a study of T cells in Graves' hyperthyroidism and ophthalmopathy. Study summary: The authors collected peripheral blood at initial diagnosis, before any treatment.

This clonotype appeared many times. Its target is unknown. Germline V gives CDR1 MNHNS, CDR2 SASEGT. Trimming left V 4 bases short and J 4 bases short, with 16 bases between. CDR3 length: 15 residues. Study results and caveats: Stable hyperthyroidism was told apart from ophthalmopathy by a model built on 13 V-J features.

Authors of the study amplified TCR beta CDR3 regions from RNA transcripts. The HTBI primer set served for first-round RT-PCR of the TCR CDR3. TCRdb recomputed calls from the multiplex PCR reads with MiXCR, one row per CDR3 protein. This sample yields some 210,000 distinct CDR3 sequences, of which 15% to 20% are seen a single time; 50% belongs to the top ten. The clonotype comes from a man aged 45 to 65 with Graves' hyperthyroidism. Sequencing used blood. The genes are TRBV6-1 and TRBJ1-1, with D perhaps TRBD1 (6 bases). CDR3 amino acids: CASSARQGGSTEAFF. The CDR3 DNA reads TGTGCCAGCAGTGCCCGACAAGGGGGAAGCACTGAAGCTTTCTTT.